The clone carrying this TCR beta chain was picked up many times. Its antigen is not known. This specimen belongs to a study of neurological immune-mediated disorders. Background on the study: Secondary progressive disease was present in 3, and relapsing-remitting disease in roughly 30, of the roughly 35 multiple sclerosis patients. Study outcomes and limitations: In HTLV-1-associated myelopathy, TCR clonal expansion was greatest, whereas multiple sclerosis had the least, falling below healthy controls.

After removal of 4 bases from V and 4 bases from J, the junction contained 8 bases not matched to a gene. Germline values: CDR1 SEHNR, CDR2 FQNEAQ (reference sequence). The CDR3 runs to 17 residues. It was by 5'RACE with 10-nucleotide random UMIs that the cDNA was made. Every sequencing run generated in excess of 180 million TCR-beta sequences. These sequences covered 15-18 subjects. Using its own MiXCR run on the 5' RACE reads, TCRdb lists one record per CDR3 protein. The sample carries about 40,000 distinct CDR3 sequences, more than 2% recorded once. The chain combines TRBV7-9 with TRBJ2-1, with 12 bases lining up with TRBD2. Source material: PBMCs. This clonotype was obtained from a man aged 45-65 years with multiple sclerosis. CDR3 sequence (DNA): TGTGCCAGCAGCTCCAGACTAGCGGGGGATTTGTACAATGAGCAGTTCTTC. Protein product: CASSSRLAGDLYNEQFF.